This TCR beta chain was captured by sequencing in a study of monozygotic twins with inflammatory bowel disease. The germline V gene has CDR1 SNHLY and CDR2 FYNNEI. This CDR3 is built from 13 residues. Eight distinct reactions (per sample) were used to make the cDNA. UMIs were attached via template switching, each with a 6-nucleotide sample barcode. Using the 5' RACE reads, TCRdb records one entry per CDR3 protein without DNA. The table for this sample gives 350,000 to 400,000 distinct CDR3 sequences. The sequenced sample consisted of blood. This sequence was found in a human donor with ulcerative colitis or Crohn's disease, or a healthy co-twin of an affected twin (not recorded which). The rearrangement links TRBV2 to TRBJ2-7. The chain's CDR3 is CASSASLTYEQYF.